This TCR beta chain was captured by sequencing in a study of shared clonotypes between healthy human individuals. On the study more broadly: Per donor, CD8 memory used one plate, CD8 naive used two, CD4 memory used three and CD4 naive used three. General study points: An effect of sequencing depth on clonotype sharing among donors was expected.

Worth noting for this clone: The target antigen is unknown.

Replicate sorted-subset PCRs were loaded with roughly 200 ng DNA, about 31,000 T cell genomes. Sequencing was performed with immunoSEQ multiplex PCR; in TCRdb, only in-frame clones are kept and a portion is missing. The table includes a few hundred thousand clones, 97% detected once. The donor population consisted of healthy HIV-negative adults with no recent acute infections or vaccinations. CDR3 length: 18 residues. Germline CDR1 is MDHEN and CDR2 is SYDVKM. V was clipped by 1 base and J by 5 bases, with 22 bases between them. The sequenced sample consisted of naive CD4+ T cells sorted from blood. The subset denotes: CD45RA+ positively selected. The chain is built from TRBV28 and TRBJ2-3; TRBD2 is a possible D gene (5 bases). The clonotype comes from a woman younger than 45 in good health. The CDR3 region is CASSLSLRQRLGGDTQYF. CDR3 coding DNA: TGTGCCAGCAGTTTATCTCTCAGGCAGCGGTTAGGAGGAGATACGCAGTATTTT.